This TCR beta chain was identified in a study of blood T cell repertoires in COVID-19. About the research overall: T cells, B-cell-depleted T cells, or PBMCs provided the cDNA or gDNA that served as material.

The participants were between about 18 and 90 years old and came from roughly 25 US areas. Membership in each cohort depended on participant-reported clinical history. Donors in Cohort 3 counted as recovered after two negative PCRs, clearance, or symptom resolution. TCRdb's copy holds only in-frame clones and misses some; the assay was immunoSEQ multiplex PCR. Here the sample spans 150,000 to 200,000 clones, 80% being singletons. The CDR3 extends over 13 amino acids. V was pared by 5 bases and J by 2 bases, with 10 bases between. Germline values: CDR1 SGHNT, CDR2 YENEEA. This TCR derives from a man between 35 and 55 years old who had recovered from COVID-19. Input material: PBMCs or T cells enriched from blood (not recorded which). The chain combines TRBV11-3 with TRBJ2-7; TRBD1 is a possible D gene (6 bases). This chain's CDR3 is CASSQDSTYEQYF. The CDR3 region has the DNA TGTGCCAGCAGCCAGGACAGTACCTACGAGCAGTACTTC.